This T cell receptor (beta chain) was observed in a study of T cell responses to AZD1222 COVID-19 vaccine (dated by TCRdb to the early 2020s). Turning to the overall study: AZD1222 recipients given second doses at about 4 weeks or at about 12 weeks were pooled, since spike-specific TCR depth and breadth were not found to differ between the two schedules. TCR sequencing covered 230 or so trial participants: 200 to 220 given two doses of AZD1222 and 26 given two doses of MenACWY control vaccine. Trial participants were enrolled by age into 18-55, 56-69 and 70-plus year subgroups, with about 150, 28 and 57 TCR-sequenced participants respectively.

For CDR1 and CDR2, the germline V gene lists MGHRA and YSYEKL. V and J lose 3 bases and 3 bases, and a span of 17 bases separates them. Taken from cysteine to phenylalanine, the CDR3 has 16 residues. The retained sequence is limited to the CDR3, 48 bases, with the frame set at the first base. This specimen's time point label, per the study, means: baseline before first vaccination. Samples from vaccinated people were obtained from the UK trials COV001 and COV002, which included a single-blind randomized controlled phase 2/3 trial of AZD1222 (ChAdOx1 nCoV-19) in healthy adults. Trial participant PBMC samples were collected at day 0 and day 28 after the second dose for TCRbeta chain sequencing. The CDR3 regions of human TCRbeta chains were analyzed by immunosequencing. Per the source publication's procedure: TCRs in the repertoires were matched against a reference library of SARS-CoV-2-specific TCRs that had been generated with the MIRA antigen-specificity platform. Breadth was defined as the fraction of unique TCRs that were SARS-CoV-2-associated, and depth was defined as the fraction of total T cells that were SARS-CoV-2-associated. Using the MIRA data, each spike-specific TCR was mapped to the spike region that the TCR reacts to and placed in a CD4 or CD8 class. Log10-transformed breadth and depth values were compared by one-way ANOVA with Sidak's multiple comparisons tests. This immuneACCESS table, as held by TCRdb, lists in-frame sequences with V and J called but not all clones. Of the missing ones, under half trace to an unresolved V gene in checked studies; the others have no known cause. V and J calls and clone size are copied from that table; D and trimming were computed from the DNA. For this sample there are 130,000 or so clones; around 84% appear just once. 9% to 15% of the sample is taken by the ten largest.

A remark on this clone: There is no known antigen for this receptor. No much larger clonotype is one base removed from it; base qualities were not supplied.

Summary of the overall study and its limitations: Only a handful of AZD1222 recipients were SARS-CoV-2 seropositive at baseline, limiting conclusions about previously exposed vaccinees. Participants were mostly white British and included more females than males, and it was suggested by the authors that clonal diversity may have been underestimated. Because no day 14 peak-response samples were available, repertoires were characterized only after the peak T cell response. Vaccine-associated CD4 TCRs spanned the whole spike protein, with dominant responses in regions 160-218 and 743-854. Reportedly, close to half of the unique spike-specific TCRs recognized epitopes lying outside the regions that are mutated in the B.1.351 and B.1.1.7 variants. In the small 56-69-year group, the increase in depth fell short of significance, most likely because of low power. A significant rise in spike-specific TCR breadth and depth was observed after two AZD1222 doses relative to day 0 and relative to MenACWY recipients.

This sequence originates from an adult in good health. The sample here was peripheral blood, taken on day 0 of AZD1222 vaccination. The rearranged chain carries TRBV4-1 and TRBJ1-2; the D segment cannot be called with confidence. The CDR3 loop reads CASSQITGRTYYGYTF. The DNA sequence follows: TGCGCCAGCAGCCAGATTACCGGACGGACTTACTATGGCTACACCTTC.